A single sample gave rise to the 11 T cell receptor beta chains below, sequenced in a study of blood T cell repertoires in COVID-19. Sequencing was performed with immunoSEQ multiplex PCR; in TCRdb, only in-frame clones are kept and a portion is missing. The top ten hold 0.85% to 0.95% of the sample, which has 250,000 to 350,000 clones, around 90% seen once. Sequenced input: peripheral blood. The source is a woman between 40 and 55 years old who had recovered from COVID-19.

V usage is TRBV30 and J usage is TRBJ2-7; possible D gene TRBD1, 6 bases. V gave up 5 bases and J gave up 6 bases, with 11 bases separating them. Germline V lookup: CDR1 GTSNPN, CDR2 SVGIG (reference sequence). This CDR3 is 11 amino acids long. CDR3 coding DNA: TGTGCCTGGGGGACACTCGGCGAGCAGTACTTC. Residues: CAWGTLGEQYF.

The J gene is TRBJ2-2, the V gene TRBV12-3 or TRBV12-4; D gene uncertain. The CDR3 runs 13 residues. V lost 1 base and J 5 bases, leaving 5 bases between the germline ends. The CDR3: CASSLGETGELFF. CDR3 DNA: TGTGCCAGCAGTTTAGGAGAAACCGGGGAGCTGTTTTTT.

The chain joins TRBV24-1 to TRBJ2-5; D possibly corresponds to TRBD1 (6 bases). The V gene's germline CDR1 is KGHDR and CDR2 SFDVKD. The V and J ends lost 9 bases and 1 base respectively, with 11 bases between them. The CDR3 spans 13 residues. CDR3 DNA: TGTGCCACCGAACAGGGCCCCCAAGAGACCCAGTACTTC. Its protein product is CATEQGPQETQYF.

The rearrangement uses TRBV9 and TRBJ2-3; 12 nucleotides line up with TRBD2. The CDR3 length is 17 residues. Germline CDR1 SGDLS, CDR2 YYNGEE. After removal of 3 bases from V and 4 bases from J, the junction contained 9 bases not matched to a gene. For the CDR3, the DNA is TGTGCCAGCAGCGCTAGACTAGCGGGAGTGTCCCCAGATACGCAGTATTTT. It yields the protein CASSARLAGVSPDTQYF.

DNA for the CDR3: TGTGCCTGGAGGCAACAGGGGTCCACTGAAGCTTTCTTT. Its translation is CAWRQQGSTEAFF. The chain is built from TRBV30 and TRBJ1-1, with 7 bases fitting TRBD1. Germline CDR1 is GTSNPN and CDR2 is SVGIG (reference sequence). The junction had 5 bases not matched to a gene; V was cut back by 3 bases and J by 4 bases. The CDR3 spans 13 residues.

This chain uses TRBV18 with TRBJ2-3; D ambiguous. V was clipped by 4 bases and J by 6 bases, with 5 bases between them. Germline V gives CDR1 KGHSH, CDR2 LQKENI. The CDR3 extends over 11 amino acids. The CDR3 nucleotides read TGTGCCAGCTCACTTTCGGATACGCAGTATTTT. Amino acid sequence: CASSLSDTQYF.

V gene TRBV27 combines with J gene TRBJ2-2; possible D gene TRBD2, 5 bases. The ends were cut back, 7 bases at V and 0 bases at J, with 18 bases in the middle. This CDR3 region has 17 residues. The germline V gene has CDR1 MNHEY and CDR2 SMNVEV (reference sequence). The CDR3 coding sequence is TGTGCCAGCACCTTCTCTGCGGGCCCCACGAACACCGGGGAGCTGTTTTTT. Its translation is CASTFSAGPTNTGELFF.

The rearrangement uses TRBV3-1 (or the pseudogene TRBV3-2) and TRBJ2-3; D might be TRBD2 (5 bases). V shed 10 bases and J shed 6 bases, with 14 bases lying between them. Germline loops: CDR1 LGHDT, CDR2 YNNKEL (reference sequence). The CDR3 runs 12 residues. The CDR3 bases are TGTGCCACCTCTCGTGGGAGCGATACGCAGTATTTT. Protein product: CATSRGSDTQYF.

CDR3 protein: CASSLAGLAPTGELFF. CDR3 nucleotides: TGCGCCAGCAGCTTGGCAGGACTAGCGCCCACCGGGGAGCTGTTTTTT. This chain uses TRBV5-1 with TRBJ2-2; 9 bases agree with TRBD2. Unmatched junction bases numbered 4, after V lost 0 bases and J lost 4 bases. The CDR3 is made up of 16 amino acids. CDR1 and CDR2 (germline): SGHRS, YFSETQ.

The chain carries TRBV5-6 and TRBJ2-2; 10 bases agree with TRBD1. CDR3 length: 16 amino acids. The germline CDR1 and CDR2 sequences are SGHDT and YYEEEE. V shed 6 bases, J shed 1 base, and the junction held 6 bases outside the gene matches. The CDR3 coding sequence is TGTGCCAGCACCCTTGGGACAGGGGTGAACACCGGGGAGCTGTTTTTT. Protein product: CASTLGTGVNTGELFF.

This sequence joins TRBV4-1 and TRBJ1-1, with D unresolved. The CDR3 sequence is 13 residues long. Deletions cut 0 bases from V and 7 bases from J, with 9 bases between. CDR1 is MGHRA and CDR2 is YSYEKL in the germline V gene. The CDR3 DNA sequence: TGCGCCAGCAGCCAAGATCGCCGGGATGAAGCTTTCTTT. Residues: CASSQDRRDEAFF.